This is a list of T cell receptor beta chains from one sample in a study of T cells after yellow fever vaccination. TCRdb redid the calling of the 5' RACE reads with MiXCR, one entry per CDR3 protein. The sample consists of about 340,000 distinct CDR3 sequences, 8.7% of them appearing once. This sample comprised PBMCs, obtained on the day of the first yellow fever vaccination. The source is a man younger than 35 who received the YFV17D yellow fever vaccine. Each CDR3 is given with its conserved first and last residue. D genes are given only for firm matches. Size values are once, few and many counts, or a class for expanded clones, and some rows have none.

CASSPRGTEIEAFF	TGTGCCAGCTCACCCCGGGGGACAGAGATTGAAGCTTTCTTT	TRBV18	TRBJ1-1	TRBD1	many
CSAGTSPTSTDTQYF	TGCAGTGCTGGTACTAGCCCGACTTCTACAGATACGCAGTATTTT	TRBV20-1	TRBJ2-3	.	.
CASTTLAGGTYNEQFF	TGTGCCAGCACCACTCTAGCGGGGGGCACCTACAATGAGCAGTTCTTC	TRBV12-3/TRBV12-4	TRBJ2-1	TRBD2	.
CASSRPGSSSLYGYTF	TGTGCCAGCAGCCGTCCAGGGTCCTCGTCTCTCTATGGCTACACCTTC	TRBV7-9	TRBJ1-2	.	many
CASSSRTSGGPRTQYF	TGCGCCAGCAGCTCCCGGACTAGCGGGGGCCCACGTACGCAGTATTTT	TRBV5-1	TRBJ2-3	TRBD2	.
CAWDPGAGSYGYTF	TGTGCCTGGGACCCGGGGGCCGGAAGCTATGGCTACACCTTC	TRBV30	TRBJ1-2	.	few
CSARDLQQETQYF	TGCAGTGCTAGAGATCTCCAGCAAGAGACCCAGTACTTC	TRBV20-1	TRBJ2-5	.	many
CASSRSQGQGLWGNQPQHF	TGTGCCAGCAGCAGGAGCCAGGGACAGGGCCTTTGGGGCAATCAGCCCCAGCATTTT	TRBV5-6	TRBJ1-5	TRBD1	.
CASSQDWAHPANTGELFF	TGCGCCAGCAGCCAAGATTGGGCACACCCCGCGAACACCGGGGAGCTGTTTTTT	TRBV4-3	TRBJ2-2	.	few
CASSPSGGGGEQYF	TGTGCCAGCAGCCCTAGCGGGGGAGGAGGCGAGCAGTACTTC	TRBV7-8	TRBJ2-7	TRBD2	.
CASSVTGGNYEQYF	TGTGCCAGCAGCGTGACAGGGGGGAACTACGAGCAGTACTTC	TRBV9	TRBJ2-7	TRBD1	few
CASSLDGNPTDTQYF	TGCGCCAGCAGCTTGGACGGCAACCCCACAGATACGCAGTATTTT	TRBV5-1	TRBJ2-3	.	many
CASSLWQGNTEAFF	TGTGCCAGCAGCTTATGGCAGGGAAACACTGAAGCTTTCTTT	TRBV7-9	TRBJ1-1	.	.
CASSFGIATDTQYF	TGCGCCAGCAGCTTTGGAATAGCGACAGATACGCAGTATTTT	TRBV5-1	TRBJ2-3	.	few
CASSFQGGSYEQYF	TGTGCCAGCAGTTTCCAGGGGGGGTCCTACGAGCAGTACTTC	TRBV12-3/TRBV12-4	TRBJ2-7	.	.
CASSSSWFSPLHF	TGTGCCAGCAGCTCGTCTTGGTTTTCACCCCTCCACTTT	TRBV27	TRBJ1-6	.	few
CASSQDQGAGSYNEQFF	TGCGCCAGCAGCCAAGATCAGGGGGCGGGCTCCTACAATGAGCAGTTCTTC	TRBV4-1	TRBJ2-1	TRBD1	few
CSVVWGAGGNEQFF	TGCAGCGTTGTGTGGGGGGCAGGAGGGAATGAGCAGTTCTTC	TRBV29-1	TRBJ2-1	.	many
CASYPGPKDGYTF	TGCGCCAGTTACCCTGGGCCAAAAGATGGCTACACCTTC	TRBV10-2	TRBJ1-2	.	few
CASRRQGRKSSGNTIYF	TGTGCCAGCAGGAGACAGGGGAGAAAGAGCTCTGGAAACACCATATATTTT	TRBV6-4	TRBJ1-3	TRBD1	.
CSASWTENTEAFF	TGCAGTGCTAGCTGGACAGAGAACACTGAAGCTTTCTTT	TRBV20-1	TRBJ1-1	.	.
CSASQDGSQGGSPLHF	TGCAGTGCTAGCCAGGACGGGTCCCAGGGCGGTTCACCCCTCCACTTT	TRBV20-1	TRBJ1-6	.	few
CATSSARGPGGYTF	TGTGCCACCAGCAGCGCAAGGGGTCCGGGGGGCTACACCTTC	TRBV15	TRBJ1-2	.	.
CASSPMGSMNTEAFF	TGTGCCAGCAGCCCTATGGGGTCCATGAACACTGAAGCTTTCTTT	TRBV7-6	TRBJ1-1	.	few
CASFALSGSYEQYF	TGTGCCAGCTTCGCCCTTAGTGGGTCCTACGAGCAGTACTTC	TRBV6-1	TRBJ2-7	.	.
CASSVVSREPEAFF	TGTGCCAGCAGCGTAGTTAGCAGGGAACCTGAAGCTTTCTTT	TRBV9	TRBJ1-1	.	.
CASSGGELFF	TGTGCCAGCTCAGGCGGGGAGCTGTTTTTT	TRBV2	TRBJ2-2	.	.
CSARLAGPQETQYF	TGCAGTGCTAGACTAGCGGGGCCCCAAGAGACCCAGTACTTC	TRBV20-1	TRBJ2-5	TRBD2	many
CASSLESVNGYTF	TGCGCCAGCAGCTTGGAAAGCGTGAATGGCTACACCTTC	TRBV5-1	TRBJ1-2	.	few
CASSLGFYGGANNEQFF	TGTGCCAGCAGCTTAGGTTTTTACGGGGGGGCCAACAATGAGCAGTTCTTC	TRBV7-6	TRBJ2-1	TRBD2	few
CASSYSTQRETQYF	TGTGCCAGCAGTTACTCGACACAGCGAGAGACCCAGTACTTC	TRBV6-5	TRBJ2-5	.	few
CSALLEWGSYEQYF	TGCAGTGCCCTTCTAGAATGGGGATCCTACGAGCAGTACTTC	TRBV20-1	TRBJ2-7	.	.
CASSQHQWRLGQVDGYTF	TGCGCCAGCAGCCAACATCAGTGGCGACTCGGACAGGTCGATGGCTACACCTTC	TRBV4-1	TRBJ1-2	TRBD1	few
CSARGLAGGNSYNEQFF	TGCAGTGCTAGGGGGCTAGCGGGGGGGAATTCTTACAATGAGCAGTTCTTC	TRBV20-1	TRBJ2-1	TRBD2	.
CASSLAGLLNQPQHF	TGTGCCAGCAGCTTGGCAGGGCTTCTCAATCAGCCCCAGCATTTT	TRBV5-6	TRBJ1-5	.	few
CASSTRPGTDSGNTIYF	TGCGCCAGCAGCACACGTCCCGGGACAGACTCTGGAAACACCATATATTTT	TRBV5-1	TRBJ1-3	TRBD1	many
CAISESTAGALYDGYTF	TGTGCCATCAGTGAGTCGACGGCAGGGGCCCTCTACGATGGCTACACCTTC	TRBV10-3	TRBJ1-2	.	few
CASSYWGSQPQHF	TGTGCCAGCAGTTATTGGGGGAGCCAGCCCCAGCATTTT	TRBV6-2/TRBV6-3	TRBJ1-5	.	many
CSARDPSTDTQYF	TGCAGTGCTAGAGATCCCAGCACAGATACGCAGTATTTT	TRBV20-1	TRBJ2-3	.	few
CSVENQRGAIGTQYF	TGCAGCGTTGAAAACCAGCGGGGGGCTATAGGGACCCAGTACTTC	TRBV29-1	TRBJ2-5	TRBD2	few
CASRYTLMGAEAFF	TGTGCCAGCAGGTACACTTTGATGGGGGCTGAAGCTTTCTTT	TRBV7-2	TRBJ1-1	.	.
CASSLLGGGYSPLHF	TGTGCCAGCAGCCTCTTGGGGGGGGGATATTCACCCCTCCACTTT	TRBV6-1	TRBJ1-6	.	.
CASSPITGTGYYGYTF	TGTGCCAGCAGTCCAATTACTGGGACAGGGTACTATGGCTACACCTTC	TRBV27	TRBJ1-2	TRBD1	few
CASSQRPGQNYGYTF	TGCGCCAGCAGCCAAAGACCGGGACAGAACTATGGCTACACCTTC	TRBV4-1	TRBJ1-2	TRBD1	.